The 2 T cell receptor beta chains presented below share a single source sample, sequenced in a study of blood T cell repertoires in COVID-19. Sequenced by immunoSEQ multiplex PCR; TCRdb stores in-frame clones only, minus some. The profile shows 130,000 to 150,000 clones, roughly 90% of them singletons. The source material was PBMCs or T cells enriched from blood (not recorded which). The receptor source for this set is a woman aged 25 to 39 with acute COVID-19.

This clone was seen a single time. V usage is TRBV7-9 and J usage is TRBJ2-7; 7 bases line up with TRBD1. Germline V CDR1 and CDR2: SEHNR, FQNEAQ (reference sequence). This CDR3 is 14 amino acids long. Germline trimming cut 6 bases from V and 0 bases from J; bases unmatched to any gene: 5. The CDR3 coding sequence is TGTGCCAGCAGACGGGACAGTACCTCCTACGAGCAGTACTTC. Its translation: CASRRDSTSYEQYF.

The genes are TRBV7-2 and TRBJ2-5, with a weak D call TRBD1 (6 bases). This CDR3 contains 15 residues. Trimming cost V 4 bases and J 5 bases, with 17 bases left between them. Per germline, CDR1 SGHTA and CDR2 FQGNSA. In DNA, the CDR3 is TGTGCCAGCAGCTCGACAGGCTTGCTTTTGGAGACCCAGTACTTC. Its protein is CASSSTGLLLETQYF.